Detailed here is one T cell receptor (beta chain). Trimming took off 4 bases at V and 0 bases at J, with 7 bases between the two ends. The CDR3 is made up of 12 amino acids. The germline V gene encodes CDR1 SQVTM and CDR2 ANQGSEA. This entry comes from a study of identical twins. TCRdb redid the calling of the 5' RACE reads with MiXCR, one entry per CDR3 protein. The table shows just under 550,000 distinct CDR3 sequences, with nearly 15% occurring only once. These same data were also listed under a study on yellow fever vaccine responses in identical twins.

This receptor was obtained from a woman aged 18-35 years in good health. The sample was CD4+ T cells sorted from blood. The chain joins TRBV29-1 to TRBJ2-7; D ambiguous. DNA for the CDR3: TGCAGCGTTGCACGGAGCTCCTACGAGCAGTACTTC. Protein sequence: CSVARSSYEQYF.